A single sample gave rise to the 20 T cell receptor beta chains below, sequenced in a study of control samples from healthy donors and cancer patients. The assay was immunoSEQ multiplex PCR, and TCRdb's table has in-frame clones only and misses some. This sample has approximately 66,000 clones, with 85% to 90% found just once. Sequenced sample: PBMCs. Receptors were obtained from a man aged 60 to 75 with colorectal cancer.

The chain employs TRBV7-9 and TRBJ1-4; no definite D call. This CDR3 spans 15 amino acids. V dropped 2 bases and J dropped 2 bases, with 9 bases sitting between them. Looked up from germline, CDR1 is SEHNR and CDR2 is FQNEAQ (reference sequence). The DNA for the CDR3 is TGTGCCAGCAGCTTAACCGGGGTGACTAATGAAAAACTGTTTTTT. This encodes CASSLTGVTNEKLFF.

In nucleotides, the CDR3 is TGTGCCAGCAGCGTAGACGGGGGGTTAGGAAACACCATATATTTT. Translating it yields CASSVDGGLGNTIYF. The chain couples TRBV9 to TRBJ1-3; TRBD1 is a possible D gene (5 bases). CDR3 length: 15 amino acids. Germline V gene lookup returns CDR1 SGDLS and CDR2 YYNGEE. V was pared by 0 bases and J by 4 bases, with 11 bases between.

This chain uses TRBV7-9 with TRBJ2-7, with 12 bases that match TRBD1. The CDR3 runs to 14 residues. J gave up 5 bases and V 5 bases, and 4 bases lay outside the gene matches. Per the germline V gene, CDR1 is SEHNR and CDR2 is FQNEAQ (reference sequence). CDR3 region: CASSDRDRGHEQYF. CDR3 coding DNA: TGTGCCAGCAGCGACCGGGACAGGGGGCACGAGCAGTACTTC.

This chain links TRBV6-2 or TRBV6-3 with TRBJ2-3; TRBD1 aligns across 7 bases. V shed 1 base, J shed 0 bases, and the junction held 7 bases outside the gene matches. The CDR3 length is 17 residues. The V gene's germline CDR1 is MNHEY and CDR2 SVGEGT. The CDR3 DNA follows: TGTGCCAGCAGTTACTTGGGGACAGAGACAAGCACAGATACGCAGTATTTT. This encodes CASSYLGTETSTDTQYF.

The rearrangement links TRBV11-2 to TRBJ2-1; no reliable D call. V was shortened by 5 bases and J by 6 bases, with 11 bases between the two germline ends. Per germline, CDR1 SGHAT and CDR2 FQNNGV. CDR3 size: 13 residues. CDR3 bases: TGTGCCAGCAGCCCCCACATGGTCAATGAGCAGTTCTTC. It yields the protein CASSPHMVNEQFF.

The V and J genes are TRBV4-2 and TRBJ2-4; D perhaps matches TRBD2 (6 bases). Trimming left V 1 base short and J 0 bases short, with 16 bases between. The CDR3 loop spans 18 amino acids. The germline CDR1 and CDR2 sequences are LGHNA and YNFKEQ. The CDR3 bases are TGTGCCAGCAGCCAAGGGCGGGGAAGGGTAGTAGCCAAAAACATTCAGTACTTC. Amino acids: CASSQGRGRVVAKNIQYF.

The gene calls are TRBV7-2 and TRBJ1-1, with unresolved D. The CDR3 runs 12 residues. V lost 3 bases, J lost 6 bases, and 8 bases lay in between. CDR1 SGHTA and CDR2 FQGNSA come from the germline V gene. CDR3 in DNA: TGTGCCAGCAGCTTTTGGGAGCCTGAAGCTTTCTTT. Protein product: CASSFWEPEAFF.

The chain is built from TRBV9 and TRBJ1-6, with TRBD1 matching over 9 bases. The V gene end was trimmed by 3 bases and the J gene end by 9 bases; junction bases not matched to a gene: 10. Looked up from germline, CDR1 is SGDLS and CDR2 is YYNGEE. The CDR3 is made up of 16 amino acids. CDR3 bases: TGTGCCAGCAGCGCTTCGGGACAGGGTTACAGTTCACCCCTCCACTTT. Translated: CASSASGQGYSSPLHF.

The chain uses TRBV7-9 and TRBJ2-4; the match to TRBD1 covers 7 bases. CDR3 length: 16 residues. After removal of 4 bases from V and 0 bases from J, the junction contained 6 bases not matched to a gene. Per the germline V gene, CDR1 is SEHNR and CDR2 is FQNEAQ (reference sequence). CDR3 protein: CASSWNRGEAKNIQYF. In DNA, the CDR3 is TGTGCCAGCAGCTGGAACAGGGGAGAAGCCAAAAACATTCAGTACTTC.

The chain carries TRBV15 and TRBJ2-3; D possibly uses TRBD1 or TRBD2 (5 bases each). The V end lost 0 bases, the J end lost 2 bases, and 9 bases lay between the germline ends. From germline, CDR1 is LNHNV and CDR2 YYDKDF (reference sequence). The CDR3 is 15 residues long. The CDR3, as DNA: TGTGCCACCAGCAGAGATGGGGGTAACACAGATACGCAGTATTTT. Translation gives CATSRDGGNTDTQYF.

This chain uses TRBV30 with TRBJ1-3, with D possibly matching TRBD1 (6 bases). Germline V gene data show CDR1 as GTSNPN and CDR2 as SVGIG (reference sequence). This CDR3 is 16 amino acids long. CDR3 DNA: TGTGCTTCGAGGGAGTTAAGGGGGAGCTCTGGAAACACCATATATTTT. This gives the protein CASRELRGSSGNTIYF.

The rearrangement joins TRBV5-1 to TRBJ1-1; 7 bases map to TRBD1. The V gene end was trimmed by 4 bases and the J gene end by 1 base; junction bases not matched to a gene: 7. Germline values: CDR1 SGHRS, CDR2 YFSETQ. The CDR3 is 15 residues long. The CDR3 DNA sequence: TGCGCCAGCAGCCCCGGACAGGAGCCGAACACTGAAGCTTTCTTT. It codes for CASSPGQEPNTEAFF.

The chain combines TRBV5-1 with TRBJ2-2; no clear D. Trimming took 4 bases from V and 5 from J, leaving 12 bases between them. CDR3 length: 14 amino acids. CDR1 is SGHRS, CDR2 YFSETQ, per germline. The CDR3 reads CASSPASSTGELFF. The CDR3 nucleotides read TGCGCCAGCAGCCCGGCATCGAGTACCGGGGAGCTGTTTTTT.

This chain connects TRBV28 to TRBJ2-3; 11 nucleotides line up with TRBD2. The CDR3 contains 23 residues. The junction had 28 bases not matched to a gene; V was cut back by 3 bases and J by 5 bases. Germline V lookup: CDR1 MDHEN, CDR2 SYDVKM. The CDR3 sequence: CASSFSPGIAGGPSPPTQDTQYF. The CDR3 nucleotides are TGTGCCAGCAGTTTCTCCCCCGGAATAGCGGGGGGGCCCTCTCCGCCCACCCAAGATACGCAGTATTTT.

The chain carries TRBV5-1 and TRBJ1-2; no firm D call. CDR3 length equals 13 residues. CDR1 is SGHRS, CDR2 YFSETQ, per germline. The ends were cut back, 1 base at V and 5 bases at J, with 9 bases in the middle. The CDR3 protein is CASSLPTEYGYTF. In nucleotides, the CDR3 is TGCGCCAGCAGCTTGCCCACGGAGTATGGCTACACCTTC. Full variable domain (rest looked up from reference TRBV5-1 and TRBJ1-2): KAGVTQTPRYLIKTRGQQVTLSCSPISGHRSVSWYQQTPGQGLQFLFEYFSETQRNKGNFPGRFSGRQFSNSRSEMNVSTLELGDSALYLCASSLPTEYGYTFGSGTRLTVV.

The chain's CDR3 is CASSPPERGQVGYTF. The CDR3 nucleotides read TGTGCCAGCTCACCACCCGAAAGGGGGCAGGTGGGCTACACCTTC. V is TRBV18 and J is TRBJ1-2; 7 nucleotides match TRBD1. CDR1 and CDR2 (germline): KGHSH, LQKENI. V shed 0 bases, J shed 8 bases, and the junction held 9 bases outside the gene matches. This CDR3 spans 15 amino acids.

The CDR3: CASSPRADTQYF. CDR3 sequence (DNA): TGTGCCAGCAGTCCTAGGGCAGATACGCAGTATTTT. The chain employs TRBV12-3 or TRBV12-4 and TRBJ2-3; no clear D gene. The CDR3 is 12 amino acids. The germline V and J ends were trimmed by 5 bases and 4 bases, with 7 bases remaining between them.

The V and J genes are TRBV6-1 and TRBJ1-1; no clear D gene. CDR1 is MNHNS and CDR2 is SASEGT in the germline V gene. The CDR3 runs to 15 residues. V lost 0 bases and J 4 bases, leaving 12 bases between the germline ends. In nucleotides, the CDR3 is TGTGCCAGCAGTGAAGCCGGAGGAGCGGGCACTGAAGCTTTCTTT. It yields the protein CASSEAGGAGTEAFF.

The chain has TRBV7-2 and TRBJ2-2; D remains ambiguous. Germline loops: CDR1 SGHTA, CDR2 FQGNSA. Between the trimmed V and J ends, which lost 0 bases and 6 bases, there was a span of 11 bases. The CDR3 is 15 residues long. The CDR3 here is CASSLAPVSAGELFF. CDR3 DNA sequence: TGTGCCAGCAGCTTAGCTCCCGTCTCCGCCGGGGAGCTGTTTTTT. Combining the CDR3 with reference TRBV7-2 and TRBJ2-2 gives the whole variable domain GAGVSQSPSNKVTEKGKDVELRCDPISGHTALYWYRQSLGQGLEFLIYFQGNSAPDKSGLPSDRFSAERTGGSVSTLTIQRTQQEDSAVYLCASSLAPVSAGELFFGEGSRLTVL.

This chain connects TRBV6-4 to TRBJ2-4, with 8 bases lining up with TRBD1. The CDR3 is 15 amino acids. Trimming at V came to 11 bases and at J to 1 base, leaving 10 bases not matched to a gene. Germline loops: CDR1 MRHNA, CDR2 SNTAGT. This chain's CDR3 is CAGQGFGAAKNIQYF. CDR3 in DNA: TGTGCCGGACAGGGTTTCGGGGCGGCCAAAAACATTCAGTACTTC.